This TCR beta chain appears in the sequencing data of a study of T-cell memory formation after mild COVID-19. Study-level information: The TCR clusters were mostly specific to one donor.

Barcoded TCR alpha and TCR beta cDNA libraries with UMIs came from 5'RACE using constant-segment primers. TCRdb analysed the 5' RACE reads with MiXCR anew, one entry per CDR3 protein. This table has 540,000 or so distinct CDR3 sequences, around 21% appearing once. Unmatched junction bases numbered 10, after V lost 6 bases and J lost 4 bases. The CDR3 has 16 amino acids. Germline loops: CDR1 SGHDT, CDR2 YYEEEE. Study-wide points: Confirmation was lacking for SARS-CoV-2 specificity of second-wave clones that peaked on day 37. A balance of CD4 and CD8 characterized clones contracting day 15 to 85, whereas later expanders leaned CD4+.

With regard to this clonotype: Its cognate antigen is unknown.

This sequence joins TRBV5-6 and TRBJ2-1; 10 positions agree with TRBD2. This clonotype originated in an adult woman who had mild COVID-19 (a few samples of this study predate the infection). Cell type and time point are not known. What was sequenced was PBMCs or a T cell subset sorted from them (not recorded which). CDR3 bases: TGTGCCAGCACCGGCGTCGGACTAGCGGATTACAATGAGCAGTTCTTC. It encodes CASTGVGLADYNEQFF. The full variable domain, with the rest looked up from reference TRBV5-6 and TRBJ2-1, is DAGVTQSPTHLIKTRGQQVTLRCSPKSGHDTVSWYQQALGQGPQFIFQYYEEEERQRGNFPDRFSGHQFPNYSSELNVNALLLGDSALYLCASTGVGLADYNEQFFGPGTRLTVL.